The rows below give T cell receptor beta chains drawn from one sample of a study of regulatory T cells in long-lasting Graves disease. TCRdb independently ran MiXCR on the multiplex PCR reads; one entry per CDR3 protein. The sample has 400,000 to 550,000 distinct CDR3 sequences, around 14% seen once. The same data also went into a second study, on T cells in Graves' hyperthyroidism and ophthalmopathy.

Sample: peripheral blood mononuclear cells (PBMCs), taken at new diagnosis, from a patient treated with antithyroid drugs. The receptors here all came from a woman in her twenties or thirties with Graves disease. Each CDR3 is given with its conserved first and last residue. Each record gives: J gene, D gene, V gene, CDR3 protein. D genes are given only for firm matches.

>TRBJ2-5|TRBD1|TRBV20-1
CSARGLARGKETQYF
>TRBJ2-7|NA|TRBV28
CASSVGNRVGEQYF
>TRBJ1-1|NA|TRBV5-4
CASSLNLYTEAFF
>TRBJ1-1|TRBD1|TRBV28
CASSSDRGANTEAFF
>TRBJ1-2|NA|TRBV5-1
CASSLSPGTLTYGYTF
>TRBJ1-4|TRBD1|TRBV4-2
CASSRPGTEREKLFF
>TRBJ1-3|TRBD1|TRBV6-1
CAGTFEGARGNTIYF
>TRBJ2-7|TRBD1|TRBV6-9
CASSYWTGGNEQYF
>TRBJ2-1|TRBD2|TRBV11-2
CASSLDPSGYYEQFF
>TRBJ2-7|TRBD1|TRBV4-1
CASSQGGTGRYYEQYF
>TRBJ1-3|NA|TRBV28
CATAESRRSGNTIYF
>TRBJ1-2|NA|TRBV18
CASSPGPGTHGNYGYTF
>TRBJ2-6|TRBD1|TRBV12-3/TRBV12-4
CASSSRTRTGGAFGANVLTF
>TRBJ2-5|TRBD2|TRBV2
CASTGLGERQETQYF
>TRBJ2-2|TRBD2|TRBV11-3
CASSARLAGVNTGELFF
>TRBJ2-7|NA|TRBV19
CATRDASSYEQYF
>TRBJ1-2|TRBD1|TRBV12-3/TRBV12-4
CASSSDRVYGYTF
>TRBJ1-2|NA|TRBV19
CASSISGRGYTF
>TRBJ1-1|NA|TRBV9
CASSVEVSGGTEAFF
>TRBJ2-7|NA|TRBV7-3
CASSRYPAPGSSYEQYF
>TRBJ1-1|NA|TRBV12-3/TRBV12-4
CASSFQGLDTEAFF
>TRBJ1-1|NA|TRBV29-1
CSVYGGGEAFF
>TRBJ2-3|NA|TRBV25-1
CASRVEDAQYF
>TRBJ1-2|TRBD1|TRBV7-9
CASSLVEQPGQRLYGYTF
>TRBJ1-4|NA|TRBV9
CASSVGAGSRTEKLFF
>TRBJ2-2|NA|TRBV7-2
CASSRPGLNTGELFF
>TRBJ2-3|NA|TRBV3-1
CASSLGDGANTQYF
>TRBJ2-4|NA|TRBV11-2
CASSSRRTGGNIRYF
>TRBJ2-1|TRBD2|TRBV7-3
CASSHSGRIYNEQFF
>TRBJ2-7|TRBD1|TRBV2
CASSEWIGQGVGKGYEQYF
>TRBJ1-2|TRBD1|TRBV19
CASSILLPGQELNYGYTF
>TRBJ1-4|NA|TRBV30
CAWSVFGDWNEKLFF
>TRBJ1-6|TRBD1|TRBV19
CATRGSGTGESPLHF
>TRBJ2-7|NA|TRBV7-2
CASSLVRSIPYEQYF
>TRBJ1-6|NA|TRBV6-4
CASSAGPGSPLHF
>TRBJ1-2|NA|TRBV20-1
CSAPTYTGLFYGYTF
>TRBJ2-6|NA|TRBV20-1
CSARVPNRDGPGANVLTF
>TRBJ2-7|NA|TRBV7-9
CASSSRGGMEPYEQYF
>TRBJ2-5|TRBD2|TRBV7-9
CASSLREVKKETQYF
>TRBJ2-1|TRBD2|TRBV6-2/TRBV6-3
CASSYHTSGGGQFF
>TRBJ2-5|NA|TRBV24-1
CATSLQETQYF
>TRBJ2-1|TRBD2|TRBV3-1
CASSLHGLAGYNEQFF
>TRBJ1-5|NA|TRBV2
CASSDLQGEQPQHF
>TRBJ2-2|TRBD1|TRBV27
CASRPGTGENTGELFF
>TRBJ2-7|NA|TRBV7-2
CASSGWTVWEQYF
>TRBJ1-1|NA|TRBV6-1
CASSESTEAFF
>TRBJ2-3|TRBD2|TRBV6-2/TRBV6-3
CASSYSGGSTDTQYF